Each of the 13 T cell receptor beta chains below was sequenced from the same sample in a study of blood T cell repertoires in COVID-19. Sequencing used immunoSEQ multiplex PCR; TCRdb keeps in-frame clones, though not all of them. The sample carries over 55,000 clones, 91% recorded once. The sample comprised peripheral blood. These receptors were obtained from a human donor in a cohort sampled during active COVID-19.

The chain is built from TRBV4-1 and TRBJ2-7; D not resolved. The CDR3 spans 13 residues. CDR1 and CDR2 (germline): MGHRA, YSYEKL. The V end lost 4 bases, the J end lost 6 bases, and 13 bases lay between the germline ends. Here the CDR3 DNA reads TGCGCCAGCAGCCGTTCCCAGTCTGCCGAGCAGTACTTC. Translated: CASSRSQSAEQYF.

The chain is built from TRBV27 and TRBJ2-7; possible D gene TRBD2, 5 bases. Germline-derived CDR1 and CDR2 are MNHEY and SMNVEV (reference sequence). V shed 2 bases and J shed 2 bases, with 13 bases lying between them. CDR3 size: 15 residues. CDR3: CASSLGLGGTYEQYF. CDR3 nucleotides: TGTGCCAGCAGTTTAGGCCTTGGAGGAACCTACGAGCAGTACTTC.

The V and J genes are TRBV5-8 and TRBJ1-1; the match to TRBD1 covers 7 bases. This CDR3 has 17 amino acids. Unmatched junction bases numbered 10, after V lost 2 bases and J lost 0 bases. Germline V CDR1 and CDR2: SGHTS, YDEGEE. CDR3 amino acids: CASSFLILGGMNTEAFF. CDR3 bases: TGTGCCAGCAGCTTTTTGATTCTAGGGGGCATGAACACTGAAGCTTTCTTT.

The chain links TRBV19 to TRBJ2-7, with TRBD1 matching over 9 bases. Per the germline V gene, CDR1 is LNHDA and CDR2 is SQIVND (reference sequence). This CDR3 is built from 16 residues. Germline trimming cut 3 bases from V and 6 bases from J; bases unmatched to any gene: 12. The CDR3 DNA reads as TGTGCCAGTAGTATGGGGCCGGGACAGGGTCCTCGCGAGCAGTACTTC. It is translated as CASSMGPGQGPREQYF. The whole variable domain, filled in from reference TRBV19 and TRBJ2-7, reads DGGITQSPKYLFRKEGQNVTLSCEQNLNHDAMYWYRQDPGQGLRLIYYSQIVNDFQKGDIAEGYSVSREKKESFPLTVTSAQKNPTAFYLCASSMGPGQGPREQYFGPGTRLTVT.

V usage is TRBV5-5 and J usage is TRBJ1-2, with 8 bases lining up with TRBD1. Losses at the gene ends were 4 bases for V and 3 bases for J; bases not matched to a gene: 8. Looked up from germline, CDR1 is SGHKS and CDR2 is YYEKEE (reference sequence). CDR3 length: 15 residues. CDR3 sequence: CASSVPQGVDYGYTF. The CDR3 bases are TGTGCCAGCAGCGTCCCACAGGGGGTTGACTATGGCTACACCTTC.

The chain employs TRBV19 and TRBJ1-5; 9 bases align to TRBD1. The germline CDR1 and CDR2 sequences are LNHDA and SQIVND (reference sequence). The V gene end was trimmed by 5 bases and the J gene end by 0 bases; junction bases not matched to a gene: 8. This CDR3 contains 17 residues. CDR3 residues: CASSLFGQGRSNQPQHF. CDR3 nucleotide sequence: TGTGCCAGTAGTCTTTTCGGACAGGGGCGTAGCAATCAGCCCCAGCATTTT.

A few counts support this clone. The V call is TRBV3-1 (or the pseudogene TRBV3-2), the J call TRBJ1-1; D is unclear. Trimming took off 1 base at V and 4 bases at J, with 4 bases between the two ends. The CDR3 totals 12 residues. CDR1 and CDR2 from the germline V gene are LGHDT and YNNKEL (reference sequence). DNA for the CDR3: TGTGCCAGCAGCCAAGGTCGCACTGAAGCTTTCTTT. Translating it yields CASSQGRTEAFF.

The chain links TRBV6-5 to TRBJ2-7, with a tentative D call TRBD1 (5 bases). The CDR3 has 15 residues. The germline CDR1 and CDR2 sequences are MNHEY and SVGAGI. V lost 7 bases, J lost 2 bases, and 18 bases lay in between. The CDR3 nucleotides are TGTGCCAGCACTTTCACTCGACAGAGCCCCTACGAGCAGTACTTC. Residues: CASTFTRQSPYEQYF.

The chain has TRBV7-3 and TRBJ2-6; 7 bases are a match to TRBD1. The V gene's germline CDR1 is SGHTA and CDR2 FQGTGA. Germline trimming cut 4 bases from V and 0 bases from J; bases unmatched to any gene: 3. The CDR3 is 16 residues long. The DNA of the CDR3 is TGTGCCAGCAGCTCACCAGGGGGCTCTGGGGCCAACGTCCTGACTTTC. Protein product: CASSSPGGSGANVLTF.

The chain has TRBV30 and TRBJ2-7, with 8 bases aligning to TRBD1. In germline, CDR1 is GTSNPN, CDR2 SVGIG (reference sequence). The CDR3 extends over 15 amino acids. V shed 3 bases and J 0 bases; nucleotides not matched to a gene: 7. CDR3 in amino acids: CAWRDGTGGSYEQYF. DNA for the CDR3: TGTGCCTGGAGAGACGGGACAGGCGGCTCCTACGAGCAGTACTTC.

CDR3 amino acids: CASSQEGVESPLHF. In DNA, the CDR3 is TGTGCCAGCAGCCAAGAAGGGGTGGAATCACCCCTCCACTTT. The rearrangement joins TRBV3-1 (or the pseudogene TRBV3-2) to TRBJ1-6, with D possibly matching TRBD1 (5 bases). The germline CDR1 and CDR2 sequences are LGHDT and YNNKEL (reference sequence). The CDR3 loop spans 14 amino acids. Trimming stripped 0 bases from V and 10 bases from J, with 10 bases between.

The chain recombines TRBV5-1 with TRBJ1-5, with TRBD1 identical over 8 bases. Germline CDR1 and CDR2: SGHRS and YFSETQ. The CDR3 consists of 13 residues. The junction had 2 bases not matched to a gene; V was cut back by 4 bases and J by 5 bases. The CDR3 coding sequence is TGCGCCAGCAGCCCGACAGGGGATCAGCCCCAGCATTTT. The encoded protein is CASSPTGDQPQHF.

For this clone: The junction departs from germline at one end; a sequencing error may be responsible. The rearrangement joins TRBV11-1 to TRBJ2-7, with D possibly matching TRBD2 (5 bases). Germline V gene lookup returns CDR1 SGHAT and CDR2 FQDESV (reference sequence). The CDR3 totals 13 residues. For the CDR3, the DNA is TGTGCCAGCAGCCTAGCAGCCTCCTACGAGCAGTACTTC. Its translation: CASSLAASYEQYF.